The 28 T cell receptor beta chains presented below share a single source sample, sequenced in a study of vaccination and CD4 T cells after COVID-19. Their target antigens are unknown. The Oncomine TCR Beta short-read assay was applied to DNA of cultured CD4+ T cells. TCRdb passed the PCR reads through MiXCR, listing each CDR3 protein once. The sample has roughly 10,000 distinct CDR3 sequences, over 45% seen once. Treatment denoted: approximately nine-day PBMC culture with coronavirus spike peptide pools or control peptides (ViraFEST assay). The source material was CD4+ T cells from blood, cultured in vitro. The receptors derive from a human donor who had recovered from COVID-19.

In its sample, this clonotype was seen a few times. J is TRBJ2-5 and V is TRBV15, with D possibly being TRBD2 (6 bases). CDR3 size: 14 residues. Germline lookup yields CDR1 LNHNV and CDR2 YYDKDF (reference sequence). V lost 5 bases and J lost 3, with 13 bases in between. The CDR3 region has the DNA TGTGCCACCAGCCTGGGGACTGTAAAAGAGACCCAGTACTTC. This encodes CATSLGTVKETQYF.

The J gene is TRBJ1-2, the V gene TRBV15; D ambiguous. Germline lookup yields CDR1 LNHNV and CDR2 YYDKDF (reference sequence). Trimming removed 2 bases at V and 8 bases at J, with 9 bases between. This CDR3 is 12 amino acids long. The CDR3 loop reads CATSRPREGYTF. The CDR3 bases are TGTGCCACCAGCAGACCCCGGGAGGGCTACACCTTC.

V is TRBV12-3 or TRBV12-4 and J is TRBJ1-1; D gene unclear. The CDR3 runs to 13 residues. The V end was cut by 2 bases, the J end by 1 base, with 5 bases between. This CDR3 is CASSLYQNTEAFF. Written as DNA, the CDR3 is TGTGCCAGCAGTTTATATCAGAACACTGAAGCTTTCTTT.

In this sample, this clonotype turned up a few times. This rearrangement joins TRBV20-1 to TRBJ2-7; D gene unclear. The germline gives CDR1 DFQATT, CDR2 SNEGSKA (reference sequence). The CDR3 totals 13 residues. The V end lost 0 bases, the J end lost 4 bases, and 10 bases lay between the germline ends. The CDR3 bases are TGCAGTGCTAGAGATCTGCAGATTTACGAGCAGTACTTC. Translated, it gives CSARDLQIYEQYF.

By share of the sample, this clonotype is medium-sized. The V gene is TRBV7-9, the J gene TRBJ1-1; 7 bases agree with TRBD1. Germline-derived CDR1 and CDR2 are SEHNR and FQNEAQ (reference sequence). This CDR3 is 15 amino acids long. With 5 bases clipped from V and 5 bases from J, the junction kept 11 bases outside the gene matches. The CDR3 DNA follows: TGTGCCAGCAGCACCCGACAGGGTGAAGGGACTGAAGCTTTCTTT. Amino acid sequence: CASSTRQGEGTEAFF.

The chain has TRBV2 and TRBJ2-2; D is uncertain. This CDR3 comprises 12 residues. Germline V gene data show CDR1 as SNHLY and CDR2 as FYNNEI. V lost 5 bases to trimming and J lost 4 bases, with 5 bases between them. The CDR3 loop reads CASSSLTGELFF. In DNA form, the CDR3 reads TGTGCCAGCAGTAGTCTCACCGGGGAGCTGTTTTTT.

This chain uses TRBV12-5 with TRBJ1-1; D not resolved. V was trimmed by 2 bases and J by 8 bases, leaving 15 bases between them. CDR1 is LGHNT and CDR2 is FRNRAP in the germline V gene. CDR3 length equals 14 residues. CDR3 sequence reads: CASGLPIRVQEAFF. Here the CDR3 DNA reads TGTGCTAGTGGTTTGCCCATTCGGGTCCAGGAAGCTTTCTTT.

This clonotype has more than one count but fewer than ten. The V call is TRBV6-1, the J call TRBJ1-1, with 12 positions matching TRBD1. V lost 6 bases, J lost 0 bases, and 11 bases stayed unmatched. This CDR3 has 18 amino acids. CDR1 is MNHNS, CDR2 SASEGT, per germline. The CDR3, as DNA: TGTGCCAGCAGGGTCCCACCGGGACAGGGGGCGATGAACACTGAAGCTTTCTTT. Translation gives CASRVPPGQGAMNTEAFF.

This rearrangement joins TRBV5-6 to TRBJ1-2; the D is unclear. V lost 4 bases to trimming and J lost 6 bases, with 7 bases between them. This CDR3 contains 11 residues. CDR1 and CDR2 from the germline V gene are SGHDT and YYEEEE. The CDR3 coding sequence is TGTGCCAGCAGCGCGACACATGGCTACACCTTC. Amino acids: CASSATHGYTF. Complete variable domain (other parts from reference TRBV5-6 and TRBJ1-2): DAGVTQSPTHLIKTRGQQVTLRCSPKSGHDTVSWYQQALGQGPQFIFQYYEEEERQRGNFPDRFSGHQFPNYSSELNVNALLLGDSALYLCASSATHGYTFGSGTRLTVV.

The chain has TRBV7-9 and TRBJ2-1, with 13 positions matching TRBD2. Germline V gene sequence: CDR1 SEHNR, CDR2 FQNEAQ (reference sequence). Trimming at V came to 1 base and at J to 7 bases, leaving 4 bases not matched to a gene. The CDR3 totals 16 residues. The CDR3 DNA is TGTGCCAGCAGCTTAGTAGGACTAGCGGGAGATAATGAGCAGTTCTTC. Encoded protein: CASSLVGLAGDNEQFF. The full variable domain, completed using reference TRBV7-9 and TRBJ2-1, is DTGVSQNPRHKITKRGQNVTFRCDPISEHNRLYWYRQTLGQGPEFLTYFQNEAQLEKSRLLSDRFSAERPKGSFSTLEIQRTEQGDSAMYLCASSLVGLAGDNEQFFGPGTRLTVL.

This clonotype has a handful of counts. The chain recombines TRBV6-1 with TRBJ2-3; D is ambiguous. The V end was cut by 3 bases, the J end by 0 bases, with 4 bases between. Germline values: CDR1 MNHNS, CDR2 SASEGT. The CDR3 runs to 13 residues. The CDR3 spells CASSDKSTDTQYF. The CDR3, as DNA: TGTGCCAGCAGTGACAAGAGCACAGATACGCAGTATTTT.

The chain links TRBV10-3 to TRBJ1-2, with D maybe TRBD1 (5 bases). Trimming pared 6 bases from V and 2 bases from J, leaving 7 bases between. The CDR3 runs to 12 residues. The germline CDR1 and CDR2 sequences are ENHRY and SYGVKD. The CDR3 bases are TGTGCCATCAGCCCAGGGAACTATGGCTACACCTTC. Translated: CAISPGNYGYTF.

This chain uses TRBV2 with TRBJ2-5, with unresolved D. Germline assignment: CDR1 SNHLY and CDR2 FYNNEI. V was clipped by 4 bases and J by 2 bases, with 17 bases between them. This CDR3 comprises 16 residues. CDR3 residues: CASSGLGKPLQETQYF. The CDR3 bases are TGTGCCAGCAGTGGATTGGGGAAACCTTTACAAGAGACCCAGTACTTC.

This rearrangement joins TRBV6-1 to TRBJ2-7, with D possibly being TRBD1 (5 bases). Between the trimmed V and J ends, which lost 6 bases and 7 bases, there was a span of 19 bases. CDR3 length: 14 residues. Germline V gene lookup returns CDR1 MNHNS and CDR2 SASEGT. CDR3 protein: CASRDFGRQGEQYF. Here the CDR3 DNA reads TGTGCCAGCAGGGATTTTGGACGCCAGGGAGAGCAGTACTTC.

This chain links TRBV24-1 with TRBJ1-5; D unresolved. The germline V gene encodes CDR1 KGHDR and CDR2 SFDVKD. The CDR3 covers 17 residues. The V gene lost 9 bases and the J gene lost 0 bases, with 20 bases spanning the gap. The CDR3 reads CATHGLNSRDSNQPQHF. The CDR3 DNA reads TGTGCCACCCACGGACTTAACAGTCGGGATAGCAATCAGCCCCAGCATTTT.

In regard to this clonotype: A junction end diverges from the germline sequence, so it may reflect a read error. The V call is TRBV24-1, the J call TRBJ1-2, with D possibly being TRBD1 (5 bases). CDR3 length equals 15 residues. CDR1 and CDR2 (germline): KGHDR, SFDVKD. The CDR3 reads CVTSDGMGRGYGYTF. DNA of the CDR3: TGTGTCACCAGTGATGGGATGGGGCGGGGCTATGGCTACACCTTC.

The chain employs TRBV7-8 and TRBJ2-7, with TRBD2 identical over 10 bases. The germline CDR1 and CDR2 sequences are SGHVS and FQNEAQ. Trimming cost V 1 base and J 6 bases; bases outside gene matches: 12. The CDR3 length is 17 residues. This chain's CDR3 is CASSLVVAGGLPGEQYF. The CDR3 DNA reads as TGTGCCAGCAGCTTAGTGGTAGCGGGAGGATTACCGGGCGAGCAGTACTTC.

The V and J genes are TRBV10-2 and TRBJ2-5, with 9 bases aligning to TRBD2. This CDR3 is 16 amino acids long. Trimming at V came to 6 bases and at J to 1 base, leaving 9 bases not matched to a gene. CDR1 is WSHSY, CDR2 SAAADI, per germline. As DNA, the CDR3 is TGCGCCAGCAGACGGGGCGGGGGGGCCCCCCAAGAGACCCAGTACTTC. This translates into CASRRGGGAPQETQYF.

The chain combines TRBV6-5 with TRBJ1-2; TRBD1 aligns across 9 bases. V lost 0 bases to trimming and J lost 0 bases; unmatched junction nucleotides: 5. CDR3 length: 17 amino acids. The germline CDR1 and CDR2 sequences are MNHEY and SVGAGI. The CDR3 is CASSYSGTGSTNYGYTF. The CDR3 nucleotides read TGTGCCAGCAGTTACTCCGGGACAGGGTCGACTAACTATGGCTACACCTTC.

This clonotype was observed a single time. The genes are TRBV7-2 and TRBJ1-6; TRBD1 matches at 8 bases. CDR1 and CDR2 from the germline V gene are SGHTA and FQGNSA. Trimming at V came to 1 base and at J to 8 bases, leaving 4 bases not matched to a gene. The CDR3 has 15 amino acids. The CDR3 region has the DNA TGTGCCAGCAGCTTAGTGGGGACAGGTTATTCACCCCTCCACTTT. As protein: CASSLVGTGYSPLHF.

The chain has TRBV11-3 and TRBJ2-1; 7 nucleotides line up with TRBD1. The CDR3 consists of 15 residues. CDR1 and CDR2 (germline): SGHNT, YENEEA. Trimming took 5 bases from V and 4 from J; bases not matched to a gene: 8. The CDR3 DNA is TGTGCCAGCAGCCCACGGGACAGATTATACAATGAGCAGTTCTTC. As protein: CASSPRDRLYNEQFF.

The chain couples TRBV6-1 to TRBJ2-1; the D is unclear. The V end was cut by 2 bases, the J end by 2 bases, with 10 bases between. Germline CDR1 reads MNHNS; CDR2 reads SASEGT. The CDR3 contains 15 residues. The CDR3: CASSETGEPYNEQFF. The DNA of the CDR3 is TGTGCCAGCAGTGAAACGGGTGAACCCTACAATGAGCAGTTCTTC.

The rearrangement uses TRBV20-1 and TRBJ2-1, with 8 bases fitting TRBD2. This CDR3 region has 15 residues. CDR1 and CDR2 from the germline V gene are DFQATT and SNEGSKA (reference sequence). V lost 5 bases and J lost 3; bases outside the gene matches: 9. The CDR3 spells CSARGSGGLYNEQFF. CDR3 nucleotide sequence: TGCAGTGCTCGGGGGAGCGGGGGCCTCTACAATGAGCAGTTCTTC.

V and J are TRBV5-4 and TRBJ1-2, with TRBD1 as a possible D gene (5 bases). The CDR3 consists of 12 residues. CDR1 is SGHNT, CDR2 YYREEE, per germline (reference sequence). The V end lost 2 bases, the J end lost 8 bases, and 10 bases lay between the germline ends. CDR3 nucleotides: TGTGCCAGCAGCTTCAATGGGGCGGGCTACACCTTC. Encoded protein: CASSFNGAGYTF.

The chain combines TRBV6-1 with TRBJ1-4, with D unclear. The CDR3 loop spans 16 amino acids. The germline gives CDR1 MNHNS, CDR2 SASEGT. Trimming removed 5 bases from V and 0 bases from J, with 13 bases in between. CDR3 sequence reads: CASSPDGPATNEKLFF. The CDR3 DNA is TGTGCCAGCAGTCCCGATGGGCCTGCAACTAATGAAAAACTGTTTTTT.

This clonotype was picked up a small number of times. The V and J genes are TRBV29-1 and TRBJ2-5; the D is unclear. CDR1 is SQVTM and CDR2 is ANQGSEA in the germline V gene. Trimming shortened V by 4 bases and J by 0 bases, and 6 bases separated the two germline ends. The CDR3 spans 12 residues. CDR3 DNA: TGCAGCGTTGGAGACAACCAAGAGACCCAGTACTTC. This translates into CSVGDNQETQYF.

The CDR3: CASSWGGTGLDTQYF. The CDR3 DNA follows: TGTGCCAGCAGCTGGGGCGGGACAGGGCTAGATACGCAGTATTTT. The gene calls are TRBV5-4 and TRBJ2-3; 9 bases agree with TRBD1. The CDR3 loop spans 15 amino acids. V lost 3 bases and J lost 5; bases outside the gene matches: 7. CDR1 is SGHNT, CDR2 YYREEE, per germline (reference sequence). The entire variable domain, with the rest obtained from reference TRBV5-4 and TRBJ2-3, is as follows: ETGVTQSPTHLIKTRGQQVTLRCSSQSGHNTVSWYQQALGQGPQFIFQYYREEENGRGNFPPRFSGLQFPNYSSELNVNALELDDSALYLCASSWGGTGLDTQYFGPGTRLTVL.

The chain's CDR3 is CASSDHRADTQYF. CDR3 DNA sequence: TGTGCCAGCAGTGACCACAGGGCGGATACGCAGTATTTT. The gene calls are TRBV27 and TRBJ2-3; D might be TRBD1 (6 bases). Trimming shortened V by 5 bases and J by 6 bases, and 12 bases separated the two germline ends. CDR1 is MNHEY, CDR2 SMNVEV, per germline (reference sequence). The CDR3 extends over 13 amino acids.